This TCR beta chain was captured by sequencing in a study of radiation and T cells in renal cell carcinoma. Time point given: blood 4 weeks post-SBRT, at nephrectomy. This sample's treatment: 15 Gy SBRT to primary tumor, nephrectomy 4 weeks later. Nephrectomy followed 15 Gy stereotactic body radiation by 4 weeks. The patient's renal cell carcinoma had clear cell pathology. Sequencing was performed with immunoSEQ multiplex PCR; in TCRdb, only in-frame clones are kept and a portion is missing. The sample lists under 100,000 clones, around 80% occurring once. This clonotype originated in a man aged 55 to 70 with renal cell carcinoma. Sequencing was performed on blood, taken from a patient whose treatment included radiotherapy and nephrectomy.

CDR3 in amino acids: CASSWDRTSSYEQYF. CDR3 bases: TGCGCCAGCAGCTGGGACAGGACATCTTCCTACGAGCAGTACTTC. The chain recombines TRBV5-1 with TRBJ2-7, with 8 bases that match TRBD1. This CDR3 has 15 amino acids. Trimming removed 3 bases from V and 1 base from J; junction bases left unmatched: 6. Germline CDR1 is SGHRS and CDR2 is YFSETQ. Full variable domain (missing parts from reference TRBV5-1 and TRBJ2-7): KAGVTQTPRYLIKTRGQQVTLSCSPISGHRSVSWYQQTPGQGLQFLFEYFSETQRNKGNFPGRFSGRQFSNSRSEMNVSTLELGDSALYLCASSWDRTSSYEQYFGPGTRLTVT.